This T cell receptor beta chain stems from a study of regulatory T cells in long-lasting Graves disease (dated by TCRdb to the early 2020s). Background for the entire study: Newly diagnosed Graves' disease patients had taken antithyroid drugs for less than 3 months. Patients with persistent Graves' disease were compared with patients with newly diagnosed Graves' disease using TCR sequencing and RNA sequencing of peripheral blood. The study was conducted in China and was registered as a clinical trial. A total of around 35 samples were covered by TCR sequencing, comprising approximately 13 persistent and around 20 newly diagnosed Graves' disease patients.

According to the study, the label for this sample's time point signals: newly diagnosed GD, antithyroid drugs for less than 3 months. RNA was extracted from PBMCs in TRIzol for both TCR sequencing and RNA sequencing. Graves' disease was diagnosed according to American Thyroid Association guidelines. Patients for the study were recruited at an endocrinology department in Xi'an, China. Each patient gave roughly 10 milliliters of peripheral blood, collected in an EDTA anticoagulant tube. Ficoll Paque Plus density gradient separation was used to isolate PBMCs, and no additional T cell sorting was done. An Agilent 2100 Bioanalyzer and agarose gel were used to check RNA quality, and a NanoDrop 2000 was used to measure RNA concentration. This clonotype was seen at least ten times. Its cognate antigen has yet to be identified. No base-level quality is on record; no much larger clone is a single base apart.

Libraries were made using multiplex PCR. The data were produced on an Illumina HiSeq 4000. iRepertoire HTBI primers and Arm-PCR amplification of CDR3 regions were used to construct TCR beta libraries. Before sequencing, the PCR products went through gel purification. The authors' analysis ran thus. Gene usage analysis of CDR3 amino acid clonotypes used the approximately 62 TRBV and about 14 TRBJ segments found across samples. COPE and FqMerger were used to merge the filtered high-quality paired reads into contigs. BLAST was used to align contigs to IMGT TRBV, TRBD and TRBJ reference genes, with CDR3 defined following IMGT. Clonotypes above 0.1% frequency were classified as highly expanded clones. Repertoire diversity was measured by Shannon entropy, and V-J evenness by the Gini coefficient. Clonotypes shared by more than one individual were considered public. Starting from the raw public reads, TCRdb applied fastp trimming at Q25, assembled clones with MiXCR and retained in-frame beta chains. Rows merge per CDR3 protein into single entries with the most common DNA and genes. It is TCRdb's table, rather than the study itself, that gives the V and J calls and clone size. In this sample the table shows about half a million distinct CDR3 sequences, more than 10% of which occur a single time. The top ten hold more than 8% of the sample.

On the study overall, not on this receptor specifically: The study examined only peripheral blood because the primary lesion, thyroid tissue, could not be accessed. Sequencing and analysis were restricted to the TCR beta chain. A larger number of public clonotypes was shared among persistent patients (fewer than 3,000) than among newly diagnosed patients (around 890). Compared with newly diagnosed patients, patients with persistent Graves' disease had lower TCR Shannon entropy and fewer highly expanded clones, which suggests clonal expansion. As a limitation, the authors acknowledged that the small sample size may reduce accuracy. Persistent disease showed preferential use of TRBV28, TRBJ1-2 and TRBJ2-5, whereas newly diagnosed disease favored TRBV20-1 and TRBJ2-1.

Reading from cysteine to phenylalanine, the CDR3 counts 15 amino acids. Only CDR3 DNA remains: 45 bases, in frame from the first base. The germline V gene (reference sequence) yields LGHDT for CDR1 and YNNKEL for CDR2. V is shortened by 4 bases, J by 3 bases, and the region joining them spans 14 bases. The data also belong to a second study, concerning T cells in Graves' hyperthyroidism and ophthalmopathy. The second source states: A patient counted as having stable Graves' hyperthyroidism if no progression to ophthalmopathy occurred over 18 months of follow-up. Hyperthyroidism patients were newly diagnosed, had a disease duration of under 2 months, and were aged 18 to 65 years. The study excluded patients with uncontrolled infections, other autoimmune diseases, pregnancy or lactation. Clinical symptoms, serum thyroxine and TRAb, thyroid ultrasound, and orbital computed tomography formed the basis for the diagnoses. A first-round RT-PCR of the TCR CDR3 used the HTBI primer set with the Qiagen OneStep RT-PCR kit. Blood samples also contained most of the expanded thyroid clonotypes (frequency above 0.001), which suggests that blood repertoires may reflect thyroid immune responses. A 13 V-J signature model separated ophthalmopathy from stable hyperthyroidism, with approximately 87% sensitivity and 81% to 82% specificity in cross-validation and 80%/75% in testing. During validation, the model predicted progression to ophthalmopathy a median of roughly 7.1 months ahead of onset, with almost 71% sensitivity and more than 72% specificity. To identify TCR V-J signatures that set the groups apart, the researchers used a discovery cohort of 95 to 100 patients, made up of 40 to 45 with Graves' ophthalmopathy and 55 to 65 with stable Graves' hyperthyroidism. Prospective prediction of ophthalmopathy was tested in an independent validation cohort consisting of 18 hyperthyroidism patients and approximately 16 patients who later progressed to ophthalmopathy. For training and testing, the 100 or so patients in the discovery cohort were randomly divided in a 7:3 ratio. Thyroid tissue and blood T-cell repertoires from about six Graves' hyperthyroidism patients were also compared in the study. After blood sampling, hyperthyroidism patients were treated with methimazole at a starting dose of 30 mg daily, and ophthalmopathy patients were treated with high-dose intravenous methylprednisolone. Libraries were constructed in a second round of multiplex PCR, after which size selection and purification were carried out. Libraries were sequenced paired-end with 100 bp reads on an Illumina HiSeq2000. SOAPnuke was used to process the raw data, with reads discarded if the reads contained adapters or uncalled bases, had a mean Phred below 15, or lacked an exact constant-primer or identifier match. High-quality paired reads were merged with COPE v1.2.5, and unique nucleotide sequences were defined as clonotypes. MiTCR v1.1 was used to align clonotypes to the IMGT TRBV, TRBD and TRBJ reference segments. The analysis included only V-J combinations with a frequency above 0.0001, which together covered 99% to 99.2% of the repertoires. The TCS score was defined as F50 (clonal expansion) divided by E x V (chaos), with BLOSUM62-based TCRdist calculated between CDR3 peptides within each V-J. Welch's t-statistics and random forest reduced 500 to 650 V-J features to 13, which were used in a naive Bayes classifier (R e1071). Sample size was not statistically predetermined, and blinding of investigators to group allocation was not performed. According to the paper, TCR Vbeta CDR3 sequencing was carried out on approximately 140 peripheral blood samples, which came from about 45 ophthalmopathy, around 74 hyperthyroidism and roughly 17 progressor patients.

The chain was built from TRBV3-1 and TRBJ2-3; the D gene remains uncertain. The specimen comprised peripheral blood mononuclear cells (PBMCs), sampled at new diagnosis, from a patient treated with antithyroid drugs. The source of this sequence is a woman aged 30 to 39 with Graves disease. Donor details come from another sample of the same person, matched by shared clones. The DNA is TGTGCCAGCAGCCTTTTCCCAACCGAGACAGATACGCAGTATTTT. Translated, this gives CASSLFPTETDTQYF.